The sequence of this TCR beta chain was determined in a study of blood T cell repertoires in COVID-19. At the level of the study: Acute and convalescent COVID-19 specimens originated in the United States, Italy and Spain.

Produced via immunoSEQ multiplex PCR; TCRdb's table is partial and in-frame only. The table has about 150,000 clones, 84% seen once. V was shortened by 7 bases and J by 8 bases, with 14 bases between the two germline ends. CDR3 length: 13 residues. The clonotype comes from a woman in her 50s in a cohort sampled during active or convalescent COVID-19. The sequenced material came from peripheral blood. The rearrangement uses TRBV12-3 or TRBV12-4 and TRBJ1-4, with D perhaps TRBD1 (5 bases). The CDR3 sequence is CASTKTDLEKLFF. The CDR3 bases are TGTGCCAGCACCAAGACAGACCTAGAAAAACTGTTTTTT.